The source of this T cell receptor beta chain is a study of blood T cells in healthy people across ages. Using a J-beta primer mix together with a sample-barcoded 5' primer, a second PCR was run for roughly 6 to 11 cycles. TCRdb processed the 5' RACE reads anew with MiXCR; each CDR3 protein has one entry. The sample records approximately 1,100,000 distinct CDR3 sequences, around 45% being singletons. Germline V gene sequence: CDR1 ENHRY, CDR2 SYGVKD. The CDR3 spans 16 residues. About this clonotype: Its antigen remains unknown.

Study-wide results and limits: Older individuals had lower TCR beta diversity per million T cells (the decline was roughly linear).

Every sample yielded at least 7 million isolated PBMCs. The sequenced sample was blood. This TCR was recovered from a woman aged 60-70 years in good health. The V call is TRBV10-3, the J call TRBJ2-1; possible D gene TRBD1, 6 bases. With the DNA end fitting TRBJ2-7 better, the J assignment may be wrong. CDR3 nucleotides: TGTGCCATCAGAGGGGACACGACCAGCTCCTACAATGAGCAGTACTTC. Its protein is CAIRGDTTSSYNEQYF.